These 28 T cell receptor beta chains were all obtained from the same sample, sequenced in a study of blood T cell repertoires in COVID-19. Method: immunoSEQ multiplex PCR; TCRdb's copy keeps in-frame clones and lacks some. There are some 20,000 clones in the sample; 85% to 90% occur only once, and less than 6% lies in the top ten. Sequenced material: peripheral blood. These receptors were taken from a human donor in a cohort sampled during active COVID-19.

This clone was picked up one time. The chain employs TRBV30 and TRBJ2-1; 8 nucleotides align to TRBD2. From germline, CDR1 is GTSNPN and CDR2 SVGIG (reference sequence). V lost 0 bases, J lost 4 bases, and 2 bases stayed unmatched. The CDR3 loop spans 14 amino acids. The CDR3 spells CAWSVLAEYNEQFF. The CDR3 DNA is TGTGCCTGGAGTGTACTAGCGGAGTACAATGAGCAGTTCTTC.

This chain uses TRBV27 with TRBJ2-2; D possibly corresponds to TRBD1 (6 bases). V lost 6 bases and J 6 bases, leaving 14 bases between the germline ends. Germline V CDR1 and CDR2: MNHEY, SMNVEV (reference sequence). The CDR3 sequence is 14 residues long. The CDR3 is CASSWTVVPGELFF. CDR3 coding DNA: TGTGCCAGCAGCTGGACAGTCGTACCCGGGGAGCTGTTTTTT.

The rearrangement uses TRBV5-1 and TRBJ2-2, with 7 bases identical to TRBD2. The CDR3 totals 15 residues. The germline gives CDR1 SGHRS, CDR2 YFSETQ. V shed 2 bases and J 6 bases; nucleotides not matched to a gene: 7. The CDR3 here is CASSFTREVAGELFF. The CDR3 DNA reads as TGCGCCAGCAGCTTTACACGGGAGGTGGCCGGGGAGCTGTTTTTT. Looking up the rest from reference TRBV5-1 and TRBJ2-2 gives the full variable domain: KAGVTQTPRYLIKTRGQQVTLSCSPISGHRSVSWYQQTPGQGLQFLFEYFSETQRNKGNFPGRFSGRQFSNSRSEMNVSTLELGDSALYLCASSFTREVAGELFFGEGSRLTVL.

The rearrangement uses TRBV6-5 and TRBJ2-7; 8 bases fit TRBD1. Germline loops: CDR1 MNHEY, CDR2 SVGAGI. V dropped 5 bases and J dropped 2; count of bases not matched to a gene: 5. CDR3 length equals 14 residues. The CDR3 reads CASSPRDRTYEQYF. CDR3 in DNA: TGTGCCAGCAGTCCGCGGGACAGGACCTACGAGCAGTACTTC.

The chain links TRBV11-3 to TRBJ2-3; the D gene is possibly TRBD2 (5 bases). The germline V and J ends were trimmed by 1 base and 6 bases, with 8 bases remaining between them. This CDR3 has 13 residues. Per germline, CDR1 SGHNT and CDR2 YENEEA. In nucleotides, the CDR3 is TGTGCCAGCAGCTTAGGAGGGTCGGATACGCAGTATTTT. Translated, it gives CASSLGGSDTQYF.

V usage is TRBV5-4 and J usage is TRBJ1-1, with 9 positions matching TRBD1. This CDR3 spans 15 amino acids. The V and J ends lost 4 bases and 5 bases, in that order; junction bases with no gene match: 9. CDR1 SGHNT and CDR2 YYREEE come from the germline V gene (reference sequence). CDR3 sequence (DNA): TGTGCCAGCAGCACGGGGGACAGGGATAAAACTGAAGCTTTCTTT. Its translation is CASSTGDRDKTEAFF.

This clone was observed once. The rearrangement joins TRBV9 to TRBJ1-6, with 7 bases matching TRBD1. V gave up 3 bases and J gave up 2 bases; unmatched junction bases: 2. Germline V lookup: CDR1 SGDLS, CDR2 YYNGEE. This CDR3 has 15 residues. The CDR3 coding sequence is TGTGCCAGCAGCGGACAGGGTACCTATAATTCACCCCTCCACTTT. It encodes CASSGQGTYNSPLHF.

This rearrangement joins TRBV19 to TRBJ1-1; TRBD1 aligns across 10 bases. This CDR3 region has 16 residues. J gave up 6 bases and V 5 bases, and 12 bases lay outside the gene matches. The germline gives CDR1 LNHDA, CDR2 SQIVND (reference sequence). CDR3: CASSQGDRGFIAEAFF. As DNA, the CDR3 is TGTGCCAGTAGTCAAGGGGACAGGGGATTTATCGCTGAAGCTTTCTTT.

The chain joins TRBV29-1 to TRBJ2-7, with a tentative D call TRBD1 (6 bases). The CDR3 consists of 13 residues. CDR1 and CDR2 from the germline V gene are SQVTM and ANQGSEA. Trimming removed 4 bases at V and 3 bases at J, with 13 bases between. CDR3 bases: TGCAGCGTTGGATTGGACAGAGACTACGAGCAGTACTTC. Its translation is CSVGLDRDYEQYF.

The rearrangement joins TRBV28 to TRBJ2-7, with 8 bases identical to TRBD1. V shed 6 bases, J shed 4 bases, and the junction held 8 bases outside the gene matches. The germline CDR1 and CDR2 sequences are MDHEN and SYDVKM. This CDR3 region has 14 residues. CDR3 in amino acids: CASSVQGVGYEQYF. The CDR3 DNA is TGTGCCAGCAGCGTACAGGGGGTTGGTTACGAGCAGTACTTC.

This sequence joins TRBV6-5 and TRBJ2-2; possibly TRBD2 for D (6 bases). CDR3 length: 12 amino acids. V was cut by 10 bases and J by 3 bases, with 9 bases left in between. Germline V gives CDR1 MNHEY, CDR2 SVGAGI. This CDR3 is CATERDTGELFF. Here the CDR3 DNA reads TGTGCCACCGAGCGGGACACCGGGGAGCTGTTTTTT.

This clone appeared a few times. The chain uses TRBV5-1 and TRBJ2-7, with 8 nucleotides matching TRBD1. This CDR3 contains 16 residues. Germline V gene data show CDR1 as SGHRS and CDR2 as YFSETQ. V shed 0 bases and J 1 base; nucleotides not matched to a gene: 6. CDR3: CASSLGAGGASYEQYF. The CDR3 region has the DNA TGCGCCAGCAGCTTGGGGGCAGGGGGCGCTTCCTACGAGCAGTACTTC.

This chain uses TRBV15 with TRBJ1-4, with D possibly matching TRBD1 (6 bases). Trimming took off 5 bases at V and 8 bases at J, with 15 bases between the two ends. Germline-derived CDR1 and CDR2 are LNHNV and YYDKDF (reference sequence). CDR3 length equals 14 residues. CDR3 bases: TGTGCCACCAGCCCGTATGGGACAACCGAAAAACTGTTTTTT. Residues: CATSPYGTTEKLFF.

The CDR3 DNA is TGTGCCAGCAGTTCCAGCTCCTATAATTCACCCCTCCACTTT. It specifies CASSSSSYNSPLHF. The rearrangement uses TRBV27 and TRBJ1-6; no firm D call. Trimming removed 4 bases at V and 0 bases at J, with 4 bases between. Germline CDR1 reads MNHEY; CDR2 reads SMNVEV (reference sequence). The CDR3 has 14 amino acids.

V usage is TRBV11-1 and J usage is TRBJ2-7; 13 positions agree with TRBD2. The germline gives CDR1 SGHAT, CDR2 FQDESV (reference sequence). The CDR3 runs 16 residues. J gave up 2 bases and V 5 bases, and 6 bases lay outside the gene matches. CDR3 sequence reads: CASSKWGTSGTYEQYF. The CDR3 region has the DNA TGTGCCAGCAGCAAATGGGGGACTAGCGGGACCTACGAGCAGTACTTC.

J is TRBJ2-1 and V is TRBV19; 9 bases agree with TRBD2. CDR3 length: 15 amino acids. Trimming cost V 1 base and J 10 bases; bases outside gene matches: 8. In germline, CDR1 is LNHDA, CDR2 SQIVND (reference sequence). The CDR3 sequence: CASSIGLGLAVEQFF. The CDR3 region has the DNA TGTGCCAGTAGTATAGGGTTGGGACTAGCCGTCGAGCAGTTCTTC.

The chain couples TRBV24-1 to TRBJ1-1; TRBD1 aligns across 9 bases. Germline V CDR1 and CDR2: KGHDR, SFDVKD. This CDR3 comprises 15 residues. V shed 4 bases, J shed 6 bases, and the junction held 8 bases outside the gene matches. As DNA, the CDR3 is TGTGCCACCAGTGAATCCGGGACAGGGCGCTCTGAAGCTTTCTTT. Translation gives CATSESGTGRSEAFF.

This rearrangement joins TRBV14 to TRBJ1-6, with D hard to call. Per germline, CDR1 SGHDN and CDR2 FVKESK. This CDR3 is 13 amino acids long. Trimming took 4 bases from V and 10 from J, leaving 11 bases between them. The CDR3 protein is CASSPRVESPLHF. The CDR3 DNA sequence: TGTGCCAGCAGCCCCCGGGTCGAATCACCCCTCCACTTT. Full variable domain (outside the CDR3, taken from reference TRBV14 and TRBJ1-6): EAGVTQFPSHSVIEKGQTVTLRCDPISGHDNLYWYRRVMGKEIKFLLHFVKESKQDESGMPNNRFLAERTGGTYSTLKVQPAELEDSGVYFCASSPRVESPLHFGNGTRLTVT.

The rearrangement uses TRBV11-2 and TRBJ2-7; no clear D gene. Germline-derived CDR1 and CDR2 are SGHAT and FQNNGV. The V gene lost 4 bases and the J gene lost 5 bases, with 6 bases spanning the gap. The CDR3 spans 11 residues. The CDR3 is CASSWQDEQYF. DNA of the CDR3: TGTGCCAGCAGCTGGCAGGACGAGCAGTACTTC. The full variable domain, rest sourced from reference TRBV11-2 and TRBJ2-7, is EAGVAQSPRYKIIEKRQSVAFWCNPISGHATLYWYQQILGQGPKLLIQFQNNGVVDDSQLPKDRFSAERLKGVDSTLKIQPAKLEDSAVYLCASSWQDEQYFGPGTRLTVT.

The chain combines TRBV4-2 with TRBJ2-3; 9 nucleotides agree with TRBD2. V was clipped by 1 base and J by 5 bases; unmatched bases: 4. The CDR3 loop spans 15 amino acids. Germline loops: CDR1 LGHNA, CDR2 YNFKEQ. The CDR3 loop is CASSQVLAGLDTQYF. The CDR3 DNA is TGTGCCAGCAGCCAAGTTCTAGCGGGATTAGATACGCAGTATTTT.

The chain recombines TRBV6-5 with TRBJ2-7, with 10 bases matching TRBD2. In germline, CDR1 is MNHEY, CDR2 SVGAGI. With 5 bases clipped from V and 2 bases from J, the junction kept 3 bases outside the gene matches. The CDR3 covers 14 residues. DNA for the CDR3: TGTGCCAGCAGTCGGACTAGCGGCACCTACGAGCAGTACTTC. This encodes CASSRTSGTYEQYF.

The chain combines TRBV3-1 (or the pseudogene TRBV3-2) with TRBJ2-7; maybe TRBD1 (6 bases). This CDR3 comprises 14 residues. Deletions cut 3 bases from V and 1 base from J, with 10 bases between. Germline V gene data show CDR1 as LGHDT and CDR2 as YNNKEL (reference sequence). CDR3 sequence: CASSHLQGSYEQYF. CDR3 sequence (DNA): TGTGCCAGCAGCCATTTACAGGGTTCCTACGAGCAGTACTTC.

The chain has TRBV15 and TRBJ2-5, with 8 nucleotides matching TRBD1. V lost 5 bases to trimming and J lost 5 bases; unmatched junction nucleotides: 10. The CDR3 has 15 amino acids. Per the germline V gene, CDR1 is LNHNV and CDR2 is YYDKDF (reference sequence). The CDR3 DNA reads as TGTGCCACCAGCCCCGAGCCAGGGGGCGGGGAGACCCAGTACTTC. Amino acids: CATSPEPGGGETQYF. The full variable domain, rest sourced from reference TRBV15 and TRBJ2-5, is DAMVIQNPRYQVTQFGKPVTLSCSQTLNHNVMYWYQQKSSQAPKLLFHYYDKDFNNEADTPDNFQSRRPNTSFCFLDIRSPGLGDTAMYLCATSPEPGGGETQYFGPGTRLLVL.

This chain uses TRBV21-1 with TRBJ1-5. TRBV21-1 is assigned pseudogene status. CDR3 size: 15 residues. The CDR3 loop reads CASSKLLSRNQPQHF. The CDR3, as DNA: TGTGCCAGCAGCAAATTATTGTCACGGAATCAGCCCCAGCATTTT.

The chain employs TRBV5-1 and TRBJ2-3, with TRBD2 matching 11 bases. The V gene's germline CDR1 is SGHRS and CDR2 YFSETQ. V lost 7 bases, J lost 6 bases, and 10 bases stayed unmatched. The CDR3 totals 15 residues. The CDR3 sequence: CASVLLAGATDTQYF. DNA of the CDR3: TGCGCCAGCGTCCTACTAGCGGGAGCGACGGATACGCAGTATTTT.

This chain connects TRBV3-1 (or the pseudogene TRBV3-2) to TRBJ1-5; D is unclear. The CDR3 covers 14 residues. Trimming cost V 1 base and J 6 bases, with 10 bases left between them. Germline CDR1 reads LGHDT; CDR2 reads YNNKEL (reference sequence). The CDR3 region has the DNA TGTGCCAGCAGCCAAGGCCTAAACGGTCAGCCCCAGCATTTT. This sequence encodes CASSQGLNGQPQHF.

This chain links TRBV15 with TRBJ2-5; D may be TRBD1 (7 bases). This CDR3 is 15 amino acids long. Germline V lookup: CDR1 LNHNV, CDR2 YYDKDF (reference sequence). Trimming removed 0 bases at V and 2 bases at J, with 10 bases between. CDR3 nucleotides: TGTGCCACCAGCAGAGATGCAGGGGGGCAAGAGACCCAGTACTTC. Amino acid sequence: CATSRDAGGQETQYF. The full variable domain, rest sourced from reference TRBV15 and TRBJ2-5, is DAMVIQNPRYQVTQFGKPVTLSCSQTLNHNVMYWYQQKSSQAPKLLFHYYDKDFNNEADTPDNFQSRRPNTSFCFLDIRSPGLGDTAMYLCATSRDAGGQETQYFGPGTRLLVL.

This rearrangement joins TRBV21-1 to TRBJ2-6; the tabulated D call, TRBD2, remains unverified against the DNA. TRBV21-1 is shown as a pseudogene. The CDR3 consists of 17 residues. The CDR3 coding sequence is TGTGCCAGCAGCAAAGTAAGGAGGGGTGCTGGGGCCAACGTCCTGACTTTC. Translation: CASSKVRRGAGANVLTF.